One sample yielded the 18 T cell receptor beta chains listed below, sequenced in a study of CD8+ T cells in alopecia areata. Extraction of RNA preceded its reverse transcription into cDNA, which served as the sequencing template. TCRdb keeps only in-frame clones here, not all; method: immunoSEQ multiplex PCR. The data contain about 110,000 clones, about 50% of them singletons. Sequenced sample: NKG2D-low CD8+ T cells sorted from blood. These receptors came from a human donor with alopecia areata.

This CDR3 reads CAIRDGGATVGTQYF. The DNA of the CDR3 is TGTGCCATCAGGGACGGGGGGGCGACCGTCGGGACCCAGTACTTC. V usage is TRBV10-3 and J usage is TRBJ2-5; 8 bases map to TRBD2. Per the germline V gene, CDR1 is ENHRY and CDR2 is SYGVKD. The V segment lost 6 bases and the J segment 7 bases; nucleotides outside the gene matches: 13. This CDR3 is 15 amino acids long.

The J gene is TRBJ2-5, the V gene TRBV27; D unclear. V was pared by 5 bases and J by 2 bases, with 6 bases between. This CDR3 region has 12 residues. Germline V gene sequence: CDR1 MNHEY, CDR2 SMNVEV (reference sequence). CDR3: CASSRPQETQYF. The CDR3 coding sequence is TGTGCCAGCAGTCGTCCTCAAGAGACCCAGTACTTC.

J is TRBJ1-5 and V is TRBV5-4, with D maybe TRBD1 (6 bases). V was clipped by 4 bases and J by 4 bases, with 12 bases between them. The CDR3 totals 14 residues. The germline V gene encodes CDR1 SGHNT and CDR2 YYREEE (reference sequence). The CDR3 DNA is TGTGCCAGCAGCCTCGGACAGATTAATCAGCCCCAGCATTTT. Amino acid sequence: CASSLGQINQPQHF. Full variable domain (outside the CDR3, taken from reference TRBV5-4 and TRBJ1-5): ETGVTQSPTHLIKTRGQQVTLRCSSQSGHNTVSWYQQALGQGPQFIFQYYREEENGRGNFPPRFSGLQFPNYSSELNVNALELDDSALYLCASSLGQINQPQHFGDGTRLSIL.

V gene TRBV27 combines with J gene TRBJ1-5; D remains ambiguous. From germline, CDR1 is MNHEY and CDR2 SMNVEV (reference sequence). Trimming took 5 bases from V and 7 from J, leaving 12 bases between them. The CDR3 loop spans 13 amino acids. The DNA of the CDR3 is TGTGCCAGCAGTAACGGGAATCTCCAGCCCCAGCATTTT. Its translation is CASSNGNLQPQHF.

Only a few counts were recorded for this clone. The chain couples TRBV5-6 to TRBJ2-7; D ambiguous. There are 12 residues in the CDR3. Trimming removed 4 bases from V and 6 bases from J, with 11 bases in between. Per germline, CDR1 SGHDT and CDR2 YYEEEE. The DNA of the CDR3 is TGTGCCAGCAGCCTGAACTCTGGCGAGCAGTACTTC. This encodes CASSLNSGEQYF.

The chain combines TRBV27 with TRBJ2-6; D is ambiguous. Per germline, CDR1 MNHEY and CDR2 SMNVEV (reference sequence). This CDR3 is 15 amino acids long. Trimming removed 7 bases at V and 0 bases at J, with 10 bases between. The CDR3 region is CASTGLASGANVLTF. CDR3 sequence (DNA): TGTGCCAGCACGGGTCTCGCCTCTGGGGCCAACGTCCTGACTTTC.

This chain's CDR3 is CASSTSDRSSYEQYF. The CDR3 DNA reads TGTGCCAGCAGCACCTCGGACCGCTCATCCTACGAGCAGTACTTC. The rearrangement joins TRBV13 to TRBJ2-7; D remains ambiguous. Germline V lookup: CDR1 PRHDT, CDR2 FYEKMQ (reference sequence). V dropped 5 bases and J dropped 1 base, with 15 bases sitting between them. This CDR3 region has 15 residues.

This clone was observed a few times. The chain uses TRBV29-1 and TRBJ2-2; D gene unclear. The CDR3 is 14 residues long. The V end lost 6 bases, the J end lost 1 base, and 12 bases lay between the germline ends. Germline V gene sequence: CDR1 SQVTM, CDR2 ANQGSEA. CDR3 region: CSVPKGGNTGELFF. As DNA, the CDR3 is TGCAGCGTCCCCAAGGGCGGGAACACCGGGGAGCTGTTTTTT.

V usage is TRBV27 and J usage is TRBJ1-5, with 7 bases aligning to TRBD1. Germline V CDR1 and CDR2: MNHEY, SMNVEV (reference sequence). The CDR3 length is 13 residues. V trimming: 4 bases; J trimming: 7 bases; junction bases outside the gene matches: 4. CDR3 bases: TGTGCCAGCAGTTCACAGGGGCCCCAGCCCCAGCATTTT. This translates into CASSSQGPQPQHF.

The chain recombines TRBV2 with TRBJ2-5; no definite D call. The length of the CDR3 is 14 residues. Trimming took 0 bases from V and 4 from J, leaving 9 bases between them. CDR1 and CDR2 from the germline V gene are SNHLY and FYNNEI. The CDR3 sequence: CASSEARVRETQYF. CDR3 nucleotides: TGTGCCAGCAGTGAAGCCAGAGTCCGAGAGACCCAGTACTTC.

This clone has just a few counts. This chain uses TRBV6-5 with TRBJ2-3; perhaps TRBD2 as D (6 bases). The germline V and J ends were trimmed by 2 bases and 6 bases, with 15 bases remaining between them. The CDR3 runs to 15 residues. CDR1 is MNHEY and CDR2 is SVGAGI in the germline V gene. CDR3 in amino acids: CASSYSGGPMDTQYF. CDR3 nucleotide sequence: TGTGCCAGCAGTTACAGTGGAGGGCCAATGGATACGCAGTATTTT.

A few counts support this clone. The chain links TRBV7-9 to TRBJ2-7; D is perhaps TRBD2 (6 bases). Germline-derived CDR1 and CDR2 are SEHNR and FQNEAQ (reference sequence). V shed 4 bases and J shed 5 bases, with 12 bases lying between them. This CDR3 region has 13 residues. This CDR3 reads CASSSSGFHEQYF. CDR3 bases: TGTGCCAGCAGCTCAAGCGGGTTTCACGAGCAGTACTTC.

The chain links TRBV6-5 to TRBJ2-6; D is unclear. From germline, CDR1 is MNHEY and CDR2 SVGAGI. V lost 0 bases, J lost 0 bases, and 3 bases lay in between. The CDR3 consists of 15 residues. CDR3 region: CASSYSSSGANVLTF. As DNA, the CDR3 is TGTGCCAGCAGTTACTCCAGCTCTGGGGCCAACGTCCTGACTTTC.

The chain couples TRBV28 to TRBJ2-3; D not resolved. The CDR3 sequence is 15 residues long. Germline CDR1 MDHEN, CDR2 SYDVKM. Trimming removed 3 bases at V and 2 bases at J, with 12 bases between. The CDR3 sequence is CASSFVGSITDTQYF. The DNA for the CDR3 is TGTGCCAGCAGTTTCGTCGGCTCTATCACAGATACGCAGTATTTT.

The J gene is TRBJ1-1, the V gene TRBV7-9; perhaps TRBD1 as D (6 bases). Trimming left V 6 bases short and J 6 bases short, with 11 bases between. CDR3 length equals 12 residues. CDR1 SEHNR and CDR2 FQNEAQ come from the germline V gene (reference sequence). The CDR3 DNA reads as TGTGCCAGCAGAGAAGGGACACCTGAAGCTTTCTTT. Amino acid sequence: CASREGTPEAFF.

The chain is built from TRBV5-1 and TRBJ2-2; D uncertain. The CDR3 consists of 15 residues. Germline V CDR1 and CDR2: SGHRS, YFSETQ. V was pared by 0 bases and J by 8 bases, with 14 bases between. The CDR3 loop is CASSLVRTKSGELFF. The CDR3 DNA reads as TGCGCCAGCAGCTTGGTTAGGACCAAGTCTGGGGAGCTGTTTTTT. Looking up the rest from reference TRBV5-1 and TRBJ2-2 gives the full variable domain: KAGVTQTPRYLIKTRGQQVTLSCSPISGHRSVSWYQQTPGQGLQFLFEYFSETQRNKGNFPGRFSGRQFSNSRSEMNVSTLELGDSALYLCASSLVRTKSGELFFGEGSRLTVL.

At least ten counts were recorded for this clone. This chain links TRBV4-1 with TRBJ2-7; D uncertain. CDR1 is MGHRA, CDR2 YSYEKL, per germline. This CDR3 has 13 amino acids. Trimming cost V 1 base and J 5 bases, with 9 bases left between them. The CDR3 sequence: CASSQVGWNEQYF. CDR3 DNA: TGCGCCAGCAGCCAAGTAGGGTGGAACGAGCAGTACTTC.

The J gene is TRBJ2-7, the V gene TRBV27; D is uncertain. V lost 2 bases and J 0 bases, leaving 5 bases between the germline ends. CDR1 is MNHEY, CDR2 SMNVEV, per germline (reference sequence). This CDR3 has 13 residues. The CDR3 DNA is TGTGCCAGCAGTTTAACGGGCTCCTACGAGCAGTACTTC. Its protein is CASSLTGSYEQYF.